The text below deals with one T cell receptor beta chain. Only a few counts were recorded for this clone. Its recognized antigen is unknown. Per-nucleotide qualities are absent, and no much larger clonotype sits a single base away. The entire isolated RNA was reverse transcribed using the High Capacity cDNA Reverse Transcription Kit, and thus expressed TCRB transcripts were sequenced. Deep immunoSEQ sequencing was performed on naive, central memory and regulatory T cell samples, with an average of roughly 3.5 million total reads per sample. Sorted cells were lysed in RLT buffer, and RNA was extracted using DNase-treated RNeasy Micro or Mini kits according to cell number. To prevent cross-contamination, every cell subset was processed on its own, while patient and healthy donor samples were processed together. The immunoSEQ multiplex PCR was used to amplify TCRB sequences from cDNA, yielding 87-bp fragments that span the CDR3 region. The amplicons were sequenced using the Illumina HiSeq platform. As for how the authors treated the data: Synthetic template baselines were used to correct PCR bias computationally, reads within Hamming distance 2 were collapsed together, and singletons that could not be merged were discarded. Reads were aligned to IMGT to assign V, D and J genes, CDR3 length, and insertions or deletions at six rearrangement sites. Within each subset, clonotype counts were normalized to sorted cell number, and only after that were true diversity and Gini coefficients computed with the tcR R package. Repertoire sharing was quantified using the overlap coefficient calculated on TCRB nucleotide sequences. The table comes from immuneACCESS by way of TCRdb, which keeps in-frame sequences with V and J called. Part of the clones is missing from these tables; in studies checked, under half for an unresolved V gene and the rest for unknown reasons. V and J calls and clone size come straight from that table; D and trimming were deduced from the DNA. For this sample the table gives 330,000 or so clones, of which around 13% were detected only once. More than 6.5% of the sample is held by the ten biggest clonotypes.

The data originate from a study of beta chain features in type 1 diabetes (dated 2018 in TCRdb). For context, the study as a whole: Mean age, gender distribution, total cell number and subset yield were not different between patients and healthy donors. A total of roughly 98,000,000 sorted cells were examined across all samples, and a strong correlation was observed between cell number per subset and RNA yield. Whereas all 30 or so donors provided naive and central memory subsets, regulatory and stem cell-like memory subsets were isolated from just 8 patients and about 8 healthy donors. The study compared TCRB repertoires of sorted circulating CD4+ T cell subsets between recently diagnosed type 1 diabetes patients and matched healthy donors. Summary of the overall study and its limitations: Because the HLA sub-analyses included only small numbers of individuals, any influence of HLA type on TCRB rearrangement was left unresolved. Naive, central memory and regulatory TCRB repertoires appeared to be more similar among patients than among healthy donors. At VDJ recombination sites, patients with type 1 diabetes made fewer insertions and deleted more nucleotides, a pattern implying thymic rearrangement abnormalities. In all four CD4+ subsets, TCRB CDR3 length was moderately but significantly shorter in type 1 diabetes patients. Because cDNA was sequenced instead of genomic DNA, highly expressing activated cells could be over-represented, though the groups showed no difference in activation or CD3 levels. Shorter templates might have been favored by PCR, but patient and control samples were amplified and corrected together, so both groups would have been affected equally by any skew.

CDR1 and CDR2 are drawn from the germline V gene: MNHEY, SVGAGI. V is cut by 4 bases and J by 0 bases, and the space between the germline ends is 14 bases. From the cysteine through the phenylalanine, the CDR3 covers 16 amino acids. The only DNA kept is the CDR3, 48 bases in frame from the first base. Each donor gave one peripheral blood draw, approximately 110 mL on average, collected into heparinised tubes. Naive, central memory, regulatory and stem cell-like memory CD4+ T cells were sorted on a BD FACSAria II using a panel including CD45RO, CCR7, CD25, CD127, CD95 and CD27. A purity above 95% was achieved for all sorted populations. PBMCs were isolated right away by Lymphoprep density gradient centrifugation and were stained directly, without culture. So that batch effects would be minimized, each experiment stained and sorted samples in pairs, pairing one healthy donor with one patient.

Sequencing was carried out using central memory CD4+ T cells from blood. This chain is built from TRBV6-5 and TRBJ2-3; no D gene call is confident. This receptor was obtained from a man aged 25-45 years in good health. The DNA sequence is TGTGCCAGCAGTTCGGGTGCCGGACCTAGCACAGATACGCAGTATTTT. Translated, it reads CASSSGAGPSTDTQYF.